A selection of T cell receptor beta chains follows, all from one sample in a study of T-cell reconstitution after alpha-beta-depleted transplantation in children. TCRdb reprocessed the PCR reads with MiXCR, giving one entry per CDR3 protein. The table shows around 800,000 distinct CDR3 sequences, with approximately 15% occurring only once. The material sequenced was PBMCs, mostly from graft donor cells, taken 360 days after TCRalphabeta/CD19-depleted stem cell transplant. The receptors derive from a male patient younger than 18 who had a stem cell transplant for acute lymphoblastic leukemia, so the T cells may come from the graft donor. CDR3s include the opening cysteine and the closing phenylalanine or tryptophan. D genes are given only for firm matches. A clone size is listed for some rows: how often the clone was seen (once, few, many), or a class if it is expanded.

D: NA; size: once; J: TRBJ1-2; V: TRBV3-1; CDR3: CASTAGYSRIHF; DNA: TGTGCCAGCACGGCAGGGTACTCCCGTATACACTTC
D: TRBD1; size: few; J: TRBJ2-7; V: TRBV7-2; CDR3: CASSKWDSSYEQYF; DNA: TGTGCCAGCAGCAAATGGGACAGTTCCTACGAGCAGTACTTC
D: TRBD1; size: NA; J: TRBJ2-7; V: TRBV4-1; CDR3: CASSPDPGQGSSYEQYF; DNA: TGCGCCAGCAGCCCAGACCCGGGACAGGGAAGCTCCTACGAGCAGTACTTC
D: TRBD1; size: few; J: TRBJ2-3; V: TRBV10-3; CDR3: CAIRDSRGPNTDTQYF; DNA: TGTGCCATCAGGGACAGCAGGGGGCCGAACACAGATACGCAGTATTTT
D: NA; size: many; J: TRBJ2-2; V: TRBV5-1; CDR3: CASSLWAGPNTGELFF; DNA: TGCGCCAGCAGCTTGTGGGCCGGACCGAACACCGGGGAGCTGTTTTTT
D: NA; size: NA; J: TRBJ2-7; V: TRBV3-1; CDR3: CASSQPQAISYEQYF; DNA: TGTGCCAGCAGCCAACCACAGGCTATCTCCTACGAGCAGTACTTC
D: TRBD2; size: NA; J: TRBJ2-7; V: TRBV20-1; CDR3: CSASGRAPYEQYF; DNA: TGCAGTGCTAGCGGGAGGGCCCCCTACGAGCAGTACTTC
D: NA; size: many; J: TRBJ2-7; V: TRBV10-2; CDR3: CASSDGGRYEQYF; DNA: TGCGCCAGCAGTGATGGGGGAAGATACGAGCAGTACTTC
D: TRBD1; size: NA; J: TRBJ2-1; V: TRBV5-1; CDR3: CASSHDRAGSYNEQFF; DNA: TGCGCCAGCAGCCACGACAGGGCCGGTTCCTACAATGAGCAGTTCTTC
D: TRBD2; size: NA; J: TRBJ2-1; V: TRBV5-1; CDR3: CASSLAPSGRGEQFF; DNA: TGCGCCAGCAGCTTGGCCCCTAGCGGGAGGGGTGAGCAGTTCTTC
D: NA; size: NA; J: TRBJ2-1; V: TRBV29-1; CDR3: CSVVPGTRYNEQFF; DNA: TGCAGCGTTGTACCCGGGACGAGATACAATGAGCAGTTCTTC
D: TRBD2; size: NA; J: TRBJ2-1; V: TRBV11-2; CDR3: CASSFDGGSSYNEQFF; DNA: TGTGCCAGCAGCTTCGACGGGGGGAGCTCCTACAATGAGCAGTTCTTC
D: NA; size: few; J: TRBJ2-7; V: TRBV4-1; CDR3: CASSQIQGYEQYF; DNA: TGCGCCAGCAGCCAAATACAGGGCTACGAGCAGTACTTC
D: TRBD1; size: NA; J: TRBJ1-2; V: TRBV3-1; CDR3: CASSSADRARTF; DNA: TGTGCCAGCAGCTCCGCGGACAGGGCAAGAACCTTC
D: TRBD1; size: few; J: TRBJ2-2; V: TRBV15; CDR3: CATSSGTASGELFF; DNA: TGTGCCACCAGCAGCGGGACAGCCTCCGGGGAGCTGTTTTTT
D: TRBD2; size: few; J: TRBJ2-2; V: TRBV10-3; CDR3: CAINDPGRGGGTGELFF; DNA: TGTGCCATCAACGACCCCGGGAGGGGTGGTGGCACCGGGGAGCTGTTTTTT